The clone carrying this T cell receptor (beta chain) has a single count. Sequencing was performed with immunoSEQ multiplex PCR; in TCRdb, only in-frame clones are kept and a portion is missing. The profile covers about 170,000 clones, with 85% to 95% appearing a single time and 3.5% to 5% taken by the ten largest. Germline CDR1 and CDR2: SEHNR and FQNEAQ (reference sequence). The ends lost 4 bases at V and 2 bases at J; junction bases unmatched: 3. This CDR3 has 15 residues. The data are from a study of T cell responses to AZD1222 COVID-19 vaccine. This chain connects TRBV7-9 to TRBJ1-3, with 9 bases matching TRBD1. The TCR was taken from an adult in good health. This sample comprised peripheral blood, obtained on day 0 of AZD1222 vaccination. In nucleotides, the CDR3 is TGTGCCAGCAGCTCGGGGACAGGGACTGGAAACACCATATATTTT. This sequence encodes CASSSGTGTGNTIYF.